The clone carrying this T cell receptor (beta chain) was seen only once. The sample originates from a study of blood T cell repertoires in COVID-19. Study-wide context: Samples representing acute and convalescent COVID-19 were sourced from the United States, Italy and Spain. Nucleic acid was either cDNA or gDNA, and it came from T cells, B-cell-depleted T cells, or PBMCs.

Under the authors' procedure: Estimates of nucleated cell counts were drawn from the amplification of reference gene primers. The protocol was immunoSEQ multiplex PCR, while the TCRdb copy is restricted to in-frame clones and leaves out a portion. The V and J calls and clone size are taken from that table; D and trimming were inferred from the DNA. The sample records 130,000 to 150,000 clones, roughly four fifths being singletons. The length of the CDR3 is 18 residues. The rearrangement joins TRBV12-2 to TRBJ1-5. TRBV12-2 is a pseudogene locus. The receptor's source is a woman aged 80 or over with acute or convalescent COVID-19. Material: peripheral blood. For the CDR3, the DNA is TGTGCAAGTCGCTTAGGGGTCGGGTCGGTCTATAGCAATCAGCCCCAGCATTTT. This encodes CASRLGVGSVYSNQPQHF.